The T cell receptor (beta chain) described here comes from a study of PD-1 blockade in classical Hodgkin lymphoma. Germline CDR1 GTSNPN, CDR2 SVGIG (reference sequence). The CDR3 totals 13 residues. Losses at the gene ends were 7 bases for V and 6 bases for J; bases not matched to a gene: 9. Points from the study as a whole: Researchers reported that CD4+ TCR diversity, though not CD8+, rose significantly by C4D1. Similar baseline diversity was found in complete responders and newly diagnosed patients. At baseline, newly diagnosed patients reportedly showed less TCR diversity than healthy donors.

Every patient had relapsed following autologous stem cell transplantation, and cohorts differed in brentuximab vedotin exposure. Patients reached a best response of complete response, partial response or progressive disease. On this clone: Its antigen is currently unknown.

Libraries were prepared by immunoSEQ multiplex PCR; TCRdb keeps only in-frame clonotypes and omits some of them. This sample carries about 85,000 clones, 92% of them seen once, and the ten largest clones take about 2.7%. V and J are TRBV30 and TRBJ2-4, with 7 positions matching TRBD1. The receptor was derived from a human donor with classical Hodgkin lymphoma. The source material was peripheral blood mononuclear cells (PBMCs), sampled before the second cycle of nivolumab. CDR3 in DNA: TGTGCCTTGAACAGGGGAGTAGTAAACATTCAGTACTTC. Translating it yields CALNRGVVNIQYF. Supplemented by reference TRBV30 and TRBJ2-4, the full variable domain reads SQTIHQWPATLVQPVGSPLSLECTVEGTSNPNLYWYRQAAGRGLQLLFYSVGIGQISSEVPQNLSASRPQDRQFILSSKKLLLSDSGFYLCALNRGVVNIQYFGAGTRLSVL.